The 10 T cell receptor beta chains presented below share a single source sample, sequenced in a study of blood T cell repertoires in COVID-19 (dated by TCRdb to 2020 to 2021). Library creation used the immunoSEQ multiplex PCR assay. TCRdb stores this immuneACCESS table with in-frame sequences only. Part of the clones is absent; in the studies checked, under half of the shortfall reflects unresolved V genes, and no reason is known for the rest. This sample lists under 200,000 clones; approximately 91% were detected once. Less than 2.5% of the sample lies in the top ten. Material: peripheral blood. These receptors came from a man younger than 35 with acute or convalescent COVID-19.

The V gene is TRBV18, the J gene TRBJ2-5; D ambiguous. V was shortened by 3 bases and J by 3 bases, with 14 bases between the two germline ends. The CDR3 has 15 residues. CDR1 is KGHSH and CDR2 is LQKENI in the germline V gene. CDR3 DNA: TGTGCCAGCTCACCTATACATGCCGCCGAAGAGACCCAGTACTTC. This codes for CASSPIHAAEETQYF.

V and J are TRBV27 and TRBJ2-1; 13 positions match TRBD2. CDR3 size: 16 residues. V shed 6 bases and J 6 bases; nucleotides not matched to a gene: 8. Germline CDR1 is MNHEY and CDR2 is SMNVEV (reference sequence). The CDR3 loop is CASSLGLAGLINEQFF. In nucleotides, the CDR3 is TGTGCCAGCAGCCTGGGACTAGCGGGGCTTATCAATGAGCAGTTCTTC.

CDR3: CASSSVVRSGTFSNYGYTF. The CDR3 nucleotides are TGTGCCAGCAGCTCGGTCGTCAGGAGCGGCACTTTTTCTAACTATGGCTACACCTTC. This sequence joins TRBV5-6 and TRBJ1-2; D gene uncertain. In germline, CDR1 is SGHDT, CDR2 YYEEEE. This CDR3 region has 19 residues. Trimming stripped 3 bases from V and 0 bases from J, with 24 bases between.

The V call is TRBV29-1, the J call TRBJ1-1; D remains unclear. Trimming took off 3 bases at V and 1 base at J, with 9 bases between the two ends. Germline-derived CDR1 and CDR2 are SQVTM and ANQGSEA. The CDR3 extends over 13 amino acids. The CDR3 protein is CSVEGNSNTEAFF. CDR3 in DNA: TGCAGCGTTGAGGGCAATTCGAACACTGAAGCTTTCTTT.

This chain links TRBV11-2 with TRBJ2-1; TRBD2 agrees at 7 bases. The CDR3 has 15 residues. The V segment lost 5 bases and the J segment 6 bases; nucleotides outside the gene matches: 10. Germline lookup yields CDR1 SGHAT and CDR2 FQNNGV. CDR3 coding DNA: TGTGCCAGCAGCGCGCGACTAGCCCGAAGCAATGAGCAGTTCTTC. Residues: CASSARLARSNEQFF.

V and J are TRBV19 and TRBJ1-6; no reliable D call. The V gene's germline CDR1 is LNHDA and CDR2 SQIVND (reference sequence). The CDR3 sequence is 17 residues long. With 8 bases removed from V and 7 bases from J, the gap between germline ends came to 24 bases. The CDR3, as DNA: TGTGCCAGTTCCCCCTCGGCAGAGGGCGCCCCCAATTCACCCCTCCACTTT. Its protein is CASSPSAEGAPNSPLHF.

The CDR3 sequence: CASSQATGSYEQYF. In DNA form, the CDR3 reads TGTGCCAGCAGCCAAGCGACAGGGTCCTACGAGCAGTACTTC. This chain connects TRBV3-1 (or the pseudogene TRBV3-2) to TRBJ2-7, with TRBD1 matching 7 bases. J lost 1 base, V lost 1 base, and 1 base had no gene match. This CDR3 has 14 residues. Germline CDR1 reads LGHDT; CDR2 reads YNNKEL (reference sequence).

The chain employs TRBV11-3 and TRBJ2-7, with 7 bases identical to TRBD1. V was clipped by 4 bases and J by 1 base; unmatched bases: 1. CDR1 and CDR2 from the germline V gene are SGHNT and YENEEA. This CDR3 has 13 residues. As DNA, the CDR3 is TGTGCCAGCAGCTGGACAGGATCCTACGAGCAGTACTTC. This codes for CASSWTGSYEQYF.

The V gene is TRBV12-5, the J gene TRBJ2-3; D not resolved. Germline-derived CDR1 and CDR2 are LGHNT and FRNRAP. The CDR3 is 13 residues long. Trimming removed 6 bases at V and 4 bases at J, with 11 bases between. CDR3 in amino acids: CASGSDGADTQYF. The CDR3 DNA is TGTGCTAGTGGCTCAGACGGAGCAGATACGCAGTATTTT.

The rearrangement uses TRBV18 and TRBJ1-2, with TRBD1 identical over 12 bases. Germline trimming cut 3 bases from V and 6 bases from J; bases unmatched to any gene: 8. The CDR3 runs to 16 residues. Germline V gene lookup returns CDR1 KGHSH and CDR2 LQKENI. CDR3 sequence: CASSPGQGAYRDGYTF. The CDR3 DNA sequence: TGTGCCAGCTCACCGGGACAGGGGGCGTACAGAGATGGCTACACCTTC.